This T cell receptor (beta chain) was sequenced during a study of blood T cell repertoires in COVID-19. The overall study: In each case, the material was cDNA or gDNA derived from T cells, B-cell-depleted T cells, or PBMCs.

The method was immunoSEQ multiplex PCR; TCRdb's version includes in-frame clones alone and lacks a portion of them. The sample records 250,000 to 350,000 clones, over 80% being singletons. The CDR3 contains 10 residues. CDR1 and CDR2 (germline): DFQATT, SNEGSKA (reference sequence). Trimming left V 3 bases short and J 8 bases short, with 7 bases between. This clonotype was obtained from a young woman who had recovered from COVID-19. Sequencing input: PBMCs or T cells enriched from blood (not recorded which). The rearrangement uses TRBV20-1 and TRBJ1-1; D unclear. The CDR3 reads CSASVREAFF. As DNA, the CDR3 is TGCAGTGCTAGCGTCAGGGAAGCTTTCTTT.